This T cell receptor beta chain was identified during a study of blood T cell repertoires in COVID-19. The wider study: The United States, Italy and Spain provided the acute and convalescent COVID-19 samples. T cells, B-cell-depleted T cells, or PBMCs provided the cDNA or gDNA that served as material.

Per the study methods: The assay estimated nucleated cells by amplifying reference gene primers. The method was immunoSEQ multiplex PCR; TCRdb's version includes in-frame clones alone and lacks a portion of them. Clonal size and the V and J genes are those of that table, whereas D and trimming came from the DNA. The sample includes 45,000 to 65,000 clones, around four fifths of them seen just once. Trimming took 11 bases from V and 6 from J, leaving 20 bases between them. This CDR3 contains 14 residues. CDR1 ENHRY and CDR2 SYGVKD come from the germline V gene. This TCR derives from a man between 65 and 85 years old with active COVID-19. Material: peripheral blood. V usage is TRBV10-3 and J usage is TRBJ1-5; TRBD1 is a possible D gene (6 bases). CDR3 amino acids: CAAGDISTGQPQHF. The CDR3 DNA reads TGTGCCGCGGGGGACATCTCGACAGGTCAGCCCCAGCATTTT.